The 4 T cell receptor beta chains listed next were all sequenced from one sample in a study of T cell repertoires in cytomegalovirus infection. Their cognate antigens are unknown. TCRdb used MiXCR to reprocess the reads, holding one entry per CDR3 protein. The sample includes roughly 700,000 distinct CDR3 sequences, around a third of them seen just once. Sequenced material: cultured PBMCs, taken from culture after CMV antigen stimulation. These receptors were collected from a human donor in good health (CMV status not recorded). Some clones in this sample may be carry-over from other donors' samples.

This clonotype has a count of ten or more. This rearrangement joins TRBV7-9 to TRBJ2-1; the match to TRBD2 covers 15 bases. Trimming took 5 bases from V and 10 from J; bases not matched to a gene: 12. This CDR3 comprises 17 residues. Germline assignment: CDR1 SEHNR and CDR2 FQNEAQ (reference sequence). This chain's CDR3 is CASSPLEGTSGRKEQFF. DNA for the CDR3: TGTGCCAGCAGCCCCCTTGAGGGGACTAGCGGGAGGAAAGAGCAGTTCTTC.

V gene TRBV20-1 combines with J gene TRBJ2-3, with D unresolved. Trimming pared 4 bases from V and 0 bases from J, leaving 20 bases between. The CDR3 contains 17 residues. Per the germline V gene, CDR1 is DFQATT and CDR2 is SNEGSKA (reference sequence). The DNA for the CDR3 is TGCAGTGCTACACCCCTGGGCCCCCGATCTAGCACAGATACGCAGTATTTT. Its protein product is CSATPLGPRSSTDTQYF.

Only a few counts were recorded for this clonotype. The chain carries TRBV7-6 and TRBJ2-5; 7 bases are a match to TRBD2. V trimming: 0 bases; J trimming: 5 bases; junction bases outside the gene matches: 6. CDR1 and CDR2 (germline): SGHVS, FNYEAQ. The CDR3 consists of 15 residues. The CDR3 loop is CASSLASGRGETQYF. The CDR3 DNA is TGTGCCAGCAGCTTAGCATCGGGGCGGGGGGAGACCCAGTACTTC. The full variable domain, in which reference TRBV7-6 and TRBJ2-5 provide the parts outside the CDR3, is GAGVSQSPRYKVTKRGQDVALRCDPISGHVSLYWYRQALGQGPEFLTYFNYEAQQDKSGLPNDRFSAERPEGSISTLTIQRTEQRDSAMYRCASSLASGRGETQYFGPGTRLLVL.

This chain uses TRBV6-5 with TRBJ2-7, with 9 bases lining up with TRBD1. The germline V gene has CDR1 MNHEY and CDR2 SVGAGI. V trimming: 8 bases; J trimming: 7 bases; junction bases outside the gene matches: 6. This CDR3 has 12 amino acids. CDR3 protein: CASRRGTGEQYF. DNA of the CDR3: TGTGCCAGCCGGCGAGGGACAGGGGAGCAGTACTTC.